This paragraph covers one T cell receptor beta chain sequence. Its antigen is as yet unknown. Some clones are missing from TCRdb's copy, which holds only in-frame ones; the method was immunoSEQ multiplex PCR. The table lists approximately 200,000 clones, about 81% of them singletons. This entry is derived from a study of cytomegalovirus exposure and HLA in healthy donors. Study context: A subsequent analysis reported that the roughly 130 validation repertoires were produced on the same platform that had also been used for the roughly 710 first-cohort repertoires. General study findings and limits: Investigators reported 150 to 200 TCR beta chains as tied to cytomegalovirus. Later, an analysis found that TCR clusters from the first cohort tended to co-occur in the 120 validation repertoires.

This CDR3 is built from 15 residues. CDR1 is SGHTS and CDR2 is YDEGEE in the germline V gene. V lost 0 bases to trimming and J lost 0 bases, with 9 bases between them. The genes are TRBV5-8 and TRBJ1-2; D possibly corresponds to TRBD1 (6 bases). Source material: PBMCs. This clonotype was sampled from a young woman in good health and CMV-seronegative. DNA for the CDR3: TGTGCCAGCAGCTTGGTTCCAGGGGCTAACTATGGCTACACCTTC. Translating it yields CASSLVPGANYGYTF.